This T cell receptor (beta chain) was sequenced during a study of T cells in Graves' hyperthyroidism and ophthalmopathy. Regarding the study as a whole: Ophthalmopathy onset followed model prediction by a median about 6.9 months. Stable hyperthyroidism and ophthalmopathy were separated using 13 V-J signatures. Among clonotypes expanded in thyroid above 0.001, most were also found in blood.

This CDR3 is built from 14 residues. Germline-derived CDR1 and CDR2 are SGHTA and FQGNSA. V lost 5 bases, J lost 4 bases, and 4 bases stayed unmatched. Regarding this clonotype: Antigen specificity is unknown. The CDR3 carries no conserved terminal phenylalanine or tryptophan, so it likely arises from a read error.

RNA transcripts yielded amplified TCR beta CDR3 regions. Primed by the HTBI set, a first-round RT-PCR was run on the TCR CDR3. TCRdb re-called the multiplex PCR reads with MiXCR, one entry per CDR3 protein. The table records fewer than 900,000 distinct CDR3 sequences, about 17% of them present only once. Patients with uncontrolled infections, other autoimmune diseases, pregnancy or lactation were excluded. The source of this sequence is a man between 18 and 29 years old with Graves' hyperthyroidism. The chain carries TRBV7-2 and TRBJ1-2, with 10 positions matching TRBD1. Sequencing input: blood. Written as DNA, the CDR3 is TGTGCCAGCAGCCCCGACAGGGGGCCCTATGGCTACACCCTC. Protein: CASSPDRGPYGYTL.